This record covers a single T cell receptor beta chain. Antigen unknown. This entry comes from a study of identical twins. Study results and limitations: Out-of-frame alpha sequences shared between twins exhibited an excess of low generation probability.

The CDR3 has 15 amino acids. V was trimmed by 0 bases and J by 3 bases, leaving 12 bases between them. CDR1 and CDR2 from the germline V gene are DFQATT and SNEGSKA (reference sequence). A template switching step contributed a universal primer site, while unique molecular identifiers were present in the cDNA. TCRdb redid the calling of the 5' RACE reads with MiXCR, one entry per CDR3 protein. The repertoire holds 450,000 or so distinct CDR3 sequences, with approximately 15% as singletons. Another study also made use of these data, one on yellow fever vaccine responses in identical twins.

This receptor was taken from a woman aged 18-29 years in good health. V is TRBV20-1 and J is TRBJ2-1; D is possibly TRBD2 (5 bases). Material for sequencing was CD4+ T cells sorted from blood. CDR3 region: CSARDVRSGYNEQFF. The CDR3 DNA is TGCAGTGCTAGAGATGTGCGGAGCGGCTACAATGAGCAGTTCTTC.